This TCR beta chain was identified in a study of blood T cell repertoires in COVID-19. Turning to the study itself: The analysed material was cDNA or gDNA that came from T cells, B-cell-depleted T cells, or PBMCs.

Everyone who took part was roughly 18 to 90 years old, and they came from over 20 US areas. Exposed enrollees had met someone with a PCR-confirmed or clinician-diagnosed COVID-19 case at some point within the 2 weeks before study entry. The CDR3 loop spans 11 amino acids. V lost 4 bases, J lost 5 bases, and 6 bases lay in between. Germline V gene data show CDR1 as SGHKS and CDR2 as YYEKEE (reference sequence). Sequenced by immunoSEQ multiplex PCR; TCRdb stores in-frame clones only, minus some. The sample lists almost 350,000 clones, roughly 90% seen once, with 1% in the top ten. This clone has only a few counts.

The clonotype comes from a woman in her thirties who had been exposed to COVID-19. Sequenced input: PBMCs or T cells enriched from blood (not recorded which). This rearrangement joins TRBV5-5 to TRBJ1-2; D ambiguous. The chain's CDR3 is CASSGPYGYTF. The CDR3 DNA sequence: TGTGCCAGCAGCGGGCCGTATGGCTACACCTTC.